The 23 T cell receptor beta chains presented below share a single source sample, sequenced in a study of blood T cells in healthy people across ages. A second PCR, run for roughly 6 to 11 cycles, used a sample-barcoded 5' primer plus a J-beta primer mix. Via MiXCR, TCRdb re-called the 5' RACE reads, giving one row per CDR3 protein. The sample lists fewer than 2,000,000 distinct CDR3 sequences, around 35% occurring once. Source material: blood. The receptors shown here come from a woman aged 25 to 39 in good health.

V gene TRBV7-6 combines with J gene TRBJ2-2, with 9 bases matching TRBD1. V gave up 5 bases and J gave up 6 bases; unmatched junction bases: 7. CDR1 is SGHVS, CDR2 FNYEAQ, per germline. The CDR3 contains 15 residues. The CDR3, as DNA: TGTGCCAGCAGCCCGGGACAGGGACATGCCGGGGAGCTGTTTTTT. Encoded protein: CASSPGQGHAGELFF.

CDR3 sequence reads: CASSLGGLSAYEQYF. The CDR3 DNA reads as TGCGCCAGCAGCTTGGGGGGTCTTTCCGCCTACGAGCAGTACTTC. The chain uses TRBV5-1 and TRBJ2-7; D call uncertain. The germline V gene has CDR1 SGHRS and CDR2 YFSETQ. Trimming stripped 0 bases from V and 2 bases from J, with 12 bases between. There are 15 residues in the CDR3.

This clonotype has more than one count but fewer than ten. The V gene is TRBV14, the J gene TRBJ2-7, with 10 bases lining up with TRBD2. The germline CDR1 and CDR2 sequences are SGHDN and FVKESK. After removal of 3 bases from V and 2 bases from J, the junction contained 1 base not matched to a gene. This CDR3 is built from 14 residues. CDR3 DNA sequence: TGTGCCAGCAGCCAGAGCGGGGGGGCCTACGAGCAGTACTTC. Protein sequence: CASSQSGGAYEQYF.

As to this clonotype: Relative to the germline gene, one junction end is altered; a read error may explain this. V usage is TRBV4-1 and J usage is TRBJ2-4, with 7 bases matching TRBD2. This CDR3 has 16 residues. Per the germline V gene, CDR1 is MGHRA and CDR2 is YSYEKL. The CDR3: CASSPLGGSAKTIQYF. The CDR3 DNA follows: TGCGCCAGCAGCCCCTTGGGAGGGTCGGCCAAAACCATTCAGTACTTC.

This clonotype came up many times. The gene calls are TRBV5-6 and TRBJ2-1; a weak D match, TRBD2 (6 bases). This CDR3 is 15 amino acids long. Germline CDR1 SGHDT, CDR2 YYEEEE. The V and J ends lost 4 bases and 10 bases respectively, with 21 bases between them. This CDR3 is CASSPPGVQTQEQFF. The CDR3, as DNA: TGTGCCAGCAGCCCGCCGGGGGTCCAAACCCAGGAGCAGTTCTTC.

This clonotype has at least ten counts. The chain's CDR3 is CSARDRYGRPNEQFF. The CDR3 nucleotides read TGCAGTGCTAGAGATCGGTATGGCAGACCTAATGAGCAGTTCTTC. The chain combines TRBV20-1 with TRBJ2-1, with unresolved D. Germline values: CDR1 DFQATT, CDR2 SNEGSKA (reference sequence). With 0 bases removed from V and 7 bases from J, the gap between germline ends came to 16 bases. CDR3 length: 15 residues.

Worth noting for this clonotype: At one boundary the junction diverges from the germline segment, which might be a read error. CDR3: CANSNPGQGAHEQYF. The CDR3 DNA follows: TGTGCCAACAGTAACCCGGGACAGGGGGCCCACGAGCAGTACTTC. The chain links TRBV6-1 to TRBJ2-7, with TRBD1 matching 12 bases. There are 15 residues in the CDR3. In germline, CDR1 is MNHNS, CDR2 SASEGT.

This clonotype was seen only a few times. This chain joins TRBV5-1 and TRBJ2-4, with TRBD1 matching 9 bases. The better agreement between TRBJ2-7 and the DNA end casts doubt on the J call. This CDR3 region has 16 residues. Germline values: CDR1 SGHRS, CDR2 YFSETQ. CDR3 protein: CASSLGQGRGYYEQYF. The CDR3 DNA is TGCGCCAGCAGCCTCGGACAGGGGAGAGGGTACTACGAGCAGTACTTC.

A note on this clonotype: Mismatch with germline at one junction end may stem from a read error. The rearrangement joins TRBV27 to TRBJ2-6; TRBD1 agrees at 7 bases. The CDR3 consists of 17 residues. CDR1 and CDR2 (germline): MNHEY, SMNVEV (reference sequence). For the CDR3, the DNA is TGTGCCAGCAGTTTGTACAGGGGTGCAGCAGGGGCCAACGTCCCGACTTTC. Translating gives CASSLYRGAAGANVPTF.

The V call is TRBV6-1, the J call TRBJ2-7, with D maybe TRBD1 (5 bases). V was cut by 5 bases and J by 4 bases, with 18 bases left in between. The CDR3 totals 15 residues. CDR1 is MNHNS and CDR2 is SASEGT in the germline V gene. The CDR3 loop reads CASSWTHLSHYEQYF. DNA for the CDR3: TGTGCCAGCAGTTGGACACACCTATCCCATTACGAGCAGTACTTC.

The sample holds many counts of this clonotype. The V gene is TRBV4-2, the J gene TRBJ1-6; D gene uncertain. This CDR3 region has 15 residues. Germline V gene data show CDR1 as LGHNA and CDR2 as YNFKEQ. Trimming left V 0 bases short and J 8 bases short, with 11 bases between. The CDR3 DNA follows: TGTGCCAGCAGCCAAGAGACCAGGCCCTATTCACCCCTCCACTTT. Translation gives CASSQETRPYSPLHF.

The genes are TRBV5-1 and TRBJ2-6; D gene ambiguous. Germline V gene sequence: CDR1 SGHRS, CDR2 YFSETQ. The CDR3 totals 16 residues. V was trimmed by 1 base and J by 0 bases, leaving 8 bases between them. CDR3 bases: TGCGCCAGCAGCTTGAGGCCGATCTCTGGGGCCAACGTCCTGACTTTC. It encodes CASSLRPISGANVLTF.

This clonotype was observed at least ten times. This sequence joins TRBV20-1 and TRBJ1-2; the D gene is possibly TRBD1 (6 bases). The V gene's germline CDR1 is DFQATT and CDR2 SNEGSKA (reference sequence). The CDR3 length is 12 residues. Trimming pared 5 bases from V and 6 bases from J, leaving 13 bases between. CDR3 nucleotides: TGCAGTGCTCCCGGACAGACGGATGGCTACACCTTC. It translates to CSAPGQTDGYTF.

With respect to this clonotype: A far larger clone is a single base away, which makes a read error likely. The V and J genes are TRBV5-1 and TRBJ2-3; D possibly corresponds to TRBD2 (5 bases). The CDR3 consists of 12 residues. Germline V CDR1 and CDR2: SGHRS, YFSETQ. The chain's CDR3 is CAGSLEADTQYF. CDR3 sequence (DNA): TGCGCCGGCAGCTTGGAGGCAGATACGCAGTATTTT.

Comment on this clonotype: At one end, the junction sequence differs from germline, possibly due to a read error. The chain joins TRBV9 to TRBJ1-5, with 7 bases that match TRBD1. The CDR3 spans 14 residues. Germline V gene sequence: CDR1 SGDLS, CDR2 YYNGEE. The CDR3 DNA sequence: TGTGCCGGCAGCGCGGGACAGTGGAATCAGCCCCAGCATTTT. Translated, it gives CAGSAGQWNQPQHF.

This chain joins TRBV10-3 and TRBJ2-1; 10 positions agree with TRBD2. This CDR3 is 13 amino acids long. The J segment lost 10 bases and the V segment lost 7 bases, leaving 7 bases of the junction unmatched. From germline, CDR1 is ENHRY and CDR2 SYGVKD. The CDR3 region is CAIMESGRGEQFF. CDR3 DNA: TGTGCCATCATGGAAAGCGGGAGGGGCGAGCAGTTCTTC.

This clonotype occurred a few times. This chain connects TRBV11-3 to TRBJ2-3; TRBD1 matches at 7 bases. CDR1 SGHNT and CDR2 YENEEA come from the germline V gene. The CDR3 loop spans 15 amino acids. The V segment lost 5 bases and the J segment 3 bases; nucleotides outside the gene matches: 8. The CDR3 sequence: CASSLGGKRTDTQYF. The CDR3 nucleotides read TGTGCCAGCAGCCTAGGGGGCAAGAGGACAGATACGCAGTATTTT.

Only a few counts were recorded for this clonotype. This rearrangement joins TRBV27 to TRBJ2-7; TRBD2 matches at 7 bases. Germline V lookup: CDR1 MNHEY, CDR2 SMNVEV (reference sequence). CDR3 length: 14 residues. Losses at the gene ends were 2 bases for V and 6 bases for J; bases not matched to a gene: 7. Written as DNA, the CDR3 is TGTGCCAGCAGTTTAGCTAGCGGCTCGGCCGAGCAGTACTTC. Translated: CASSLASGSAEQYF.

The chain couples TRBV5-6 to TRBJ1-2; D not resolved. V was clipped by 0 bases and J by 7 bases, with 7 bases between them. Germline CDR1 reads SGHDT; CDR2 reads YYEEEE. The CDR3 extends over 12 amino acids. The CDR3 spells CASSLVGFGYTF. In DNA, the CDR3 is TGTGCCAGCAGCTTGGTCGGGTTTGGCTACACCTTC.

The chain recombines TRBV25-1 with TRBJ2-7; D not resolved. The CDR3 sequence is 14 residues long. V lost 5 bases and J 2 bases, leaving 13 bases between the germline ends. Germline assignment: CDR1 MGHDK and CDR2 SYGVNS. The CDR3 nucleotides are TGTGCCAGCAGTCCAGGATATAGAGCCTACGAGCAGTACTTC. Translating it yields CASSPGYRAYEQYF.

This clonotype was observed a few times. The chain uses TRBV6-1 and TRBJ2-7, with D perhaps matching TRBD2 (5 bases). The CDR3 runs to 16 residues. Germline lookup yields CDR1 MNHNS and CDR2 SASEGT. V was clipped by 0 bases and J by 2 bases, with 14 bases between them. In DNA form, the CDR3 reads TGTGCCAGCAGTGAAGCGCAGAGGGTCCCCCCCTACGAGCAGTACTTC. Protein sequence: CASSEAQRVPPYEQYF.

The CDR3 spells CSAREPRLAGRETQYF. The CDR3 DNA is TGCAGTGCTAGAGAACCGCGACTAGCGGGTCGGGAGACCCAGTACTTC. This rearrangement joins TRBV20-1 to TRBJ2-5, with 10 bases identical to TRBD2. Unmatched junction bases numbered 9, after V lost 0 bases and J lost 5 bases. Germline CDR1 reads DFQATT; CDR2 reads SNEGSKA (reference sequence). The CDR3 covers 16 residues.

The chain is built from TRBV6-2 or TRBV6-3 and TRBJ2-4; D remains ambiguous. The J call is in doubt because the DNA end fits TRBJ2-7 better. CDR1 MNHEY and CDR2 SVGEGT come from the germline V gene. The CDR3 is made up of 13 amino acids. CDR3 bases: TGTGCCAGCAGAACTCCCCCTTGCTACGAGCAGTACTTC. It is translated as CASRTPPCYEQYF.